This T cell receptor (beta chain) was identified during a study of vaccination and CD4 T cells after COVID-19 (dated by TCRdb to between 2020 and 2023). With regard to the full study: The convalescent cohort comprised six males and four females, including two Hispanic individuals, seven Caucasians, two Asians and one multiracial person. An earlier paper using these donors assessed, at the TCR clonotype level, memory CD4+ T cell crossreactivity between SARS-CoV-2 and common cold coronavirus spike proteins. In 10 COVID-19 convalescent patients and a handful of infection-naive healthy vaccine recipients, the spike-specific CD4+ TCR repertoire before mRNA vaccination was compared with the repertoire after mRNA vaccination. As controls, cultures received a CEFX viral epitope pool (the positive control), an HIV-1 Nef peptide pool (the negative control), or no peptide at all. Participants got two doses of the Pfizer-BioNTech BNT162b2 vaccine (n=8) or two doses of the Moderna mRNA-1273 vaccine (n=2). Post-COVID blood samples from convalescent patients were collected a median of approximately 100 days after diagnosis, with a range of about 35 to 161 days. Post-vaccine blood samples were taken a median of roughly 72 days after the second vaccine dose, with a range of roughly 13 to 250 days. Overlapping spike peptide pools from SARS-CoV-2 and from the common cold coronaviruses HCoV-NL63, HCoV-OC43 and HCoV-229E were used as culture stimuli. Broad study findings and their caveats: Although the median number of SARS-CoV-2-reactive clonotypes went up from approximately 20 after infection to some 37 after vaccination, the increase was not significant. Only a relatively small number of convalescent patients were included in the study, and early timepoints following natural infection were not analyzed. In convalescent patients, nearly all vaccine-specific clones (304 of 307) were found to be mono-reactive for SARS-CoV-2 spike rather than cross-reactive with common cold coronaviruses. In convalescent patients, a median around 90% of post-vaccine SARS-CoV-2-reactive clones were detected only after vaccination, suggesting vaccine-specific priming.

This clonotype was seen once. Its antigen remains unidentified. The input lacks base qualities; no much larger clone sits a single base away. One read is thin evidence. The library was built by means of PCR. DNA from cultured CD4+ T cells underwent TCR sequencing with the Oncomine TCR Beta short-read assay at the Johns Hopkins FTIC core. The QIAamp micro DNA kit was used to extract genomic DNA from the cultured CD4+ T cells. The Oncomine TCR Beta libraries from cultured CD4+ T cells were pooled using unique dual indexes and then sequenced on an Illumina iSeq 100. The study's own analysis went as follows. Non-productive sequences were filtered out, and CDR3s that did not start with C, did not end with F or W, or were shorter than 7 amino acids were discarded. The MANAFEST web application identified antigen-specific clonotypes by comparing peptide-stimulated wells against reference wells and other culture wells. For a clone to be called positive, the clone needed an FDR below 0.05, an odds ratio above 5, and a productive frequency above 0.1% in at least two of three replicate wells. Clonotypes that were significantly expanded in both SARS-CoV-2 spike wells and at least one common cold coronavirus spike condition were defined as cross-reactive. CDR3 homology was assessed with Levenshtein distances (stringdist) and unrooted phylogenetic trees (ape) in R version 3.6.1. The public reads were run again by TCRdb, first through fastp at Q25 and then through MiXCR, and only productive beta chains were kept. Every distinct CDR3 protein forms one entry, paired with its most common genes and DNA. These V and J calls derive from TCRdb rather than the authors' analysis. The sample has around 6,100 distinct CDR3 sequences on record, approximately 50% of them singletons. 50% to 60% of the sample comes from the top ten.

The treatment or condition label for this specimen denotes: 10-day PBMC culture with coronavirus spike peptide pools or control peptides (ViraFEST assay). CD4+ T cells from unexposed donors were collected before the COVID-19 pandemic (2011-2018). The ViraFEST assay was used in the study, in which antigen-specific T cells were expanded with peptide pools and expanded clonotypes were subsequently identified by TCR sequencing. About 2 million PBMCs per well were cultured in IMDM with approximately 5% human AB serum and roughly 10 IU/ml IL-2, plus 10 ug/ml peptide pools. Half of the culture medium was replaced with fresh IL-2-containing medium on days 3 and 7. CD4+ T cells were isolated after roughly nine days of culture through negative selection using the EasySep CD4+ T cell isolation kit. As cell numbers permitted, CD4+ T cells from unexposed donors were tested for reactivity to SARS-CoV-2 S and N and to four common cold coronavirus spike pools. Ficoll-Paque Plus gradient centrifugation was used to isolate PBMCs from whole blood, and the isolated PBMCs were then either used fresh or cryopreserved at -140C. Each culture condition was generally run in triplicate wells. Leukapheresis product for the unexposed donors was purchased commercially.

Trimmed from V: 1 base; trimmed from J: 9 bases; junction bases lacking a gene match: 6. The germline V gene encodes CDR1 LNHNV and CDR2 YYDKDF (reference sequence). The CDR3 sequence holds 14 residues, the cysteine and phenylalanine included. Just the 42-base CDR3 DNA is kept, in frame starting at base 1. Here the chain combines TRBV15 and TRBJ2-1, with 7 middle bases fitting TRBD2. This sequence was found in a human donor in good health. Sequenced: CD4+ T cells from blood, cultured in vitro. The CDR3 loop reads CATSRGGGVPEQFF. The nucleotide sequence reads TGTGCCACCAGCAGAGGGGGGGGGGTCCCTGAGCAGTTCTTC.